This T cell receptor beta chain was retrieved from a study of post-analysis software for immune sequencing data. As regards this clonotype: As yet, its antigen is unknown.

The CDR3 sequence is 17 residues long. The trim removed 5 bases at V and 2 bases at J, leaving 13 bases unmatched. The germline CDR1 and CDR2 sequences are SEHNR and FQNEAQ (reference sequence). Every TCR beta cDNA library bore unique molecular identifiers. Researchers reported 400,000 to 550,000 cDNA molecules coming from approximately 0.91 to 9.4 million T cells. TCRdb fed the PCR reads into MiXCR, producing one record per CDR3 protein. This table holds about 820,000 distinct CDR3 sequences, around 50% found once. Study observations and caveats: A handful of TRBV segments appeared more often in patients than in controls, and TRBV5-6, TRBV5-1 and TRBV20-1 were among these. Strong co-clustering by F measure linked samples that shared a preparation batch. There was significantly lower normalized Chao1 diversity in multiple sclerosis patients than in controls.

The source material was blood. The chain joins TRBV7-9 to TRBJ2-7, with TRBD1 identical over 9 bases. The clonotype comes from a girl aged 10-17 years with multiple sclerosis. CDR3: CASSARRGQGTTYEQYF. The CDR3 DNA follows: TGTGCCAGCAGCGCACGACGAGGACAGGGGACAACCTACGAGCAGTACTTC. Variable domain in full (rest from reference TRBV7-9 and TRBJ2-7): DTGVSQNPRHKITKRGQNVTFRCDPISEHNRLYWYRQTLGQGPEFLTYFQNEAQLEKSRLLSDRFSAERPKGSFSTLEIQRTEQGDSAMYLCASSARRGQGTTYEQYFGPGTRLTVT.